The 22 T cell receptor beta chains reported below all come from one sample, sequenced in a study of OX40 agonist ivuxolimab in advanced cancers. This table comes from immunoSEQ multiplex PCR, and its TCRdb copy is limited to in-frame clones, with some not included. The sample contains roughly 56,000 clones, 70% to 90% of which appear only once. Here the sequenced sample was CD4+ or CD8+ T cells sorted from blood, taken in a trial of the OX40 agonist ivuxolimab. The receptor source for this set is an adult with an advanced solid tumor such as melanoma, head and neck, liver or kidney cancer.

The chain has TRBV4-1 and TRBJ2-3, with D possibly TRBD1 on 6 matching bases. V was clipped by 1 base and J by 3 bases, with 14 bases between them. The CDR3 length is 16 residues. The germline V gene has CDR1 MGHRA and CDR2 YSYEKL. As DNA, the CDR3 is TGCGCCAGCAGCCAAGGCAGGGGTGTCGGGACAGATACGCAGTATTTT. It translates to CASSQGRGVGTDTQYF.

The chain couples TRBV25-1 to TRBJ1-1, with D possibly being TRBD1 (5 bases). The germline V gene has CDR1 MGHDK and CDR2 SYGVNS. The CDR3 sequence is 13 residues long. V lost 4 bases and J lost 4, with 10 bases in between. CDR3 sequence: CASSGPRGTEAFF. The CDR3, as DNA: TGTGCCAGCAGTGGGCCGAGGGGCACTGAAGCTTTCTTT.

The gene calls are TRBV11-1 and TRBJ2-3; 11 nucleotides match TRBD1. Unmatched junction bases numbered 3, after V lost 5 bases and J lost 2 bases. Germline CDR1 and CDR2: SGHAT and FQDESV (reference sequence). The CDR3 sequence is 15 residues long. The DNA for the CDR3 is TGTGCCAGCAGCATGGACAGGGGGCCCACAGATACGCAGTATTTT. It is translated as CASSMDRGPTDTQYF.

This rearrangement joins TRBV28 to TRBJ1-5; D is unclear. The CDR3 has 16 amino acids. V lost 5 bases and J lost 1, with 15 bases in between. The germline V gene encodes CDR1 MDHEN and CDR2 SYDVKM. The CDR3 is CASSPVGGLSNQPQHF. DNA for the CDR3: TGTGCCAGCAGTCCCGTGGGCGGGTTAAGCAATCAGCCCCAGCATTTT.

This clone was observed a few times. The V gene is TRBV6-6, the J gene TRBJ2-7; D uncertain. Looked up from germline, CDR1 is MNHNY and CDR2 is SVGAGI (reference sequence). The CDR3 is 13 amino acids. With 2 bases removed from V and 5 bases from J, the gap between germline ends came to 10 bases. CDR3 sequence (DNA): TGTGCCAGCAGTTACCTACGGAGCGACGAGCAGTACTTC. Its protein is CASSYLRSDEQYF.

The chain carries TRBV7-9 and TRBJ1-2; no clear D. Trimming removed 8 bases at V and 0 bases at J, with 13 bases between. CDR3 size: 14 residues. Germline CDR1 reads SEHNR; CDR2 reads FQNEAQ (reference sequence). In DNA, the CDR3 is TGTGCCAGCTTCCCATCACCCACTAACTATGGCTACACCTTC. It encodes CASFPSPTNYGYTF.

This rearrangement joins TRBV5-5 to TRBJ1-1; D is unresolved. Germline V CDR1 and CDR2: SGHKS, YYEKEE (reference sequence). The CDR3 runs to 14 residues. V was clipped by 4 bases and J by 1 base, with 11 bases between them. CDR3 nucleotides: TGTGCCAGCAGCGCGACGTGGGAGAACACTGAAGCTTTCTTT. The encoded protein is CASSATWENTEAFF.

This chain connects TRBV7-8 to TRBJ2-1, with TRBD2 matching 8 bases. The germline CDR1 and CDR2 sequences are SGHVS and FQNEAQ. The CDR3 is 14 amino acids. V lost 5 bases to trimming and J lost 10 bases; unmatched junction nucleotides: 10. CDR3: CASSMGLVQGEQFF. Written as DNA, the CDR3 is TGTGCCAGCAGCATGGGACTAGTACAGGGCGAGCAGTTCTTC.

The chain links TRBV7-3 to TRBJ2-3; TRBD2 matches at 7 bases. This CDR3 is 14 amino acids long. V lost 5 bases to trimming and J lost 5 bases; unmatched junction nucleotides: 7. CDR1 SGHTA and CDR2 FQGTGA come from the germline V gene. CDR3 in amino acids: CASSERTRGDTQYF. The CDR3 DNA is TGTGCCAGCAGCGAACGGACTAGAGGAGATACGCAGTATTTT.

The rearrangement joins TRBV30 to TRBJ2-3; TRBD2 matches at 13 bases. From germline, CDR1 is GTSNPN and CDR2 SVGIG (reference sequence). The CDR3 is 15 residues long. V trimming: 4 bases; J trimming: 6 bases; junction bases outside the gene matches: 7. The CDR3 DNA follows: TGTGCCTGGACGGGACTAGCGGGATCTATGGATACGCAGTATTTT. Translating gives CAWTGLAGSMDTQYF.

The V and J genes are TRBV5-8 and TRBJ2-5; D might be TRBD1 (6 bases). The J call may be faulty, since TRBJ2-7 better matches the DNA end. The CDR3 runs 14 residues. Germline loops: CDR1 SGHTS, CDR2 YDEGEE. The CDR3 nucleotides are TGTGCCAGCAGCTTGAGAGGGGGAGCCTACGAGCAGTACTTC. Translation: CASSLRGGAYEQYF.

CDR3 sequence reads: CAISESYSGLINEQFF. The CDR3 region has the DNA TGTGCCATCAGTGAGTCCTATTCGGGACTCATCAATGAGCAGTTCTTC. The chain combines TRBV10-3 with TRBJ2-1; D might be TRBD2 (6 bases). V lost 0 bases and J lost 6, with 15 bases in between. The CDR3 totals 16 residues. Germline V gene lookup returns CDR1 ENHRY and CDR2 SYGVKD.

This clone showed up just a few times. The chain carries TRBV5-1 and TRBJ2-7, with TRBD1 matching 7 bases. The CDR3 runs 18 residues. The J segment lost 0 bases and the V segment lost 1 base, leaving 13 bases of the junction unmatched. Looked up from germline, CDR1 is SGHRS and CDR2 is YFSETQ. This chain's CDR3 is CASSLPIGQAGFSYEQYF. The CDR3 bases are TGCGCCAGCAGCTTGCCAATAGGACAGGCCGGATTCTCCTACGAGCAGTACTTC.

The rearrangement joins TRBV28 to TRBJ2-2; the match to TRBD2 covers 9 bases. CDR3 size: 15 residues. CDR1 is MDHEN and CDR2 is SYDVKM in the germline V gene. The junction had 4 bases not matched to a gene; V was cut back by 6 bases and J by 2 bases. DNA of the CDR3: TGTGCCAGCAGGGAGACTAGCGGAAACACCGGGGAGCTGTTTTTT. Encoded protein: CASRETSGNTGELFF.

The chain employs TRBV10-3 and TRBJ2-7; D remains unclear. Trimming took off 4 bases at V and 3 bases at J, with 4 bases between the two ends. Looked up from germline, CDR1 is ENHRY and CDR2 is SYGVKD. The CDR3 has 11 residues. CDR3 DNA sequence: TGTGCCATCAGTGCCCACTACGAGCAGTACTTC. Translated, it gives CAISAHYEQYF.

This clone was found a few times. This chain connects TRBV11-2 to TRBJ2-7; no clear D gene. CDR3 length: 12 residues. The V gene lost 3 bases and the J gene lost 6 bases, with 9 bases spanning the gap. The germline gives CDR1 SGHAT, CDR2 FQNNGV. CDR3 coding DNA: TGTGCCAGCAGCTTCAGCATTCTCGAGCAGTACTTC. It encodes CASSFSILEQYF.

V and J are TRBV10-1 and TRBJ1-3, with D unresolved. Germline-derived CDR1 and CDR2 are WNHNN and SYGVQD (reference sequence). The CDR3 extends over 11 amino acids. Trimming removed 5 bases at V and 3 bases at J, with 2 bases between. CDR3 residues: CASSIGNTIYF. CDR3 nucleotides: TGCGCCAGCAGTATTGGAAACACCATATATTTT.

The chain has TRBV7-9 and TRBJ2-5; unclear D gene. This CDR3 region has 12 residues. Per the germline V gene, CDR1 is SEHNR and CDR2 is FQNEAQ (reference sequence). The V end was cut by 4 bases, the J end by 5 bases, with 8 bases between. CDR3 sequence: CASSSPPETQYF. For the CDR3, the DNA is TGTGCCAGCAGCTCCCCCCCCGAGACCCAGTACTTC.

The rearrangement uses TRBV30 and TRBJ1-2; D remains ambiguous. The length of the CDR3 is 14 residues. The V end was cut by 4 bases, the J end by 0 bases, with 12 bases between. The germline gives CDR1 GTSNPN, CDR2 SVGIG (reference sequence). CDR3 sequence reads: CAWTKTGANYGYTF. Written as DNA, the CDR3 is TGTGCCTGGACCAAAACGGGAGCTAACTATGGCTACACCTTC.

The chain couples TRBV7-6 to TRBJ2-5, with 8 nucleotides matching TRBD2. The closer fit of TRBJ2-7 to the DNA end suggests the J call may be wrong. The CDR3 consists of 15 residues. In germline, CDR1 is SGHVS, CDR2 FNYEAQ. This CDR3 is CASSLTLAGTGEQYF. The DNA for the CDR3 is TGTGCCAGCAGCTTAACCTTAGCGGGGACGGGCGAGCAGTACTTC.

The V and J genes are TRBV25-1 and TRBJ1-4; 7 bases agree with TRBD1. Germline V gives CDR1 MGHDK, CDR2 SYGVNS. This CDR3 region has 16 residues. The V segment lost 5 bases and the J segment 8 bases; nucleotides outside the gene matches: 14. The CDR3 is CASSKGARSGSEKLFF. The CDR3, as DNA: TGTGCCAGCAGTAAGGGGGCCCGTTCGGGAAGCGAAAAACTGTTTTTT.

This clone has only a few counts. The V call is TRBV7-3, the J call TRBJ2-1; D perhaps matches TRBD1 (5 bases). Germline V lookup: CDR1 SGHTA, CDR2 FQGTGA. CDR3 size: 15 residues. Between the trimmed V and J ends, which lost 5 bases and 2 bases, there was a span of 13 bases. The CDR3, as DNA: TGTGCCAGCAGCCCCGGAGCAGGGCCCTACAATGAGCAGTTCTTC. Protein: CASSPGAGPYNEQFF. Using reference TRBV7-3 and TRBJ2-1 for the parts outside the CDR3, the full variable domain is GAGVSQTPSNKVTEKGKYVELRCDPISGHTALYWYRQSLGQGPEFLIYFQGTGAADDSGLPNDRFFAVRPEGSVSTLKIQRTERGDSAVYLCASSPGAGPYNEQFFGPGTRLTVL.